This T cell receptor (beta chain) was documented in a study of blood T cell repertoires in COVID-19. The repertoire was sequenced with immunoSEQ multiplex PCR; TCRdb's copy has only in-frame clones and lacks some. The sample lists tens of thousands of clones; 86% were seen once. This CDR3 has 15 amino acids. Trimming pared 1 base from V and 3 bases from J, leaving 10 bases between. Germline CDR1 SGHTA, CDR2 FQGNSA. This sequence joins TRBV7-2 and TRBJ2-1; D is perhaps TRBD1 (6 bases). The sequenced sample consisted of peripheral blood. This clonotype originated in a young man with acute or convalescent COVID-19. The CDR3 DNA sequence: TGTGCCAGCAGCTTAGACAGGGCTAACTACAATGAGCAGTTCTTC. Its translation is CASSLDRANYNEQFF.